Below, 10 T cell receptor beta chains from the same sample are listed, as sequenced in a study of OX40 agonist ivuxolimab in advanced cancers. Profiling relied on immunoSEQ multiplex PCR, and the TCRdb table lists in-frame clones only, not all of them. The sample carries approximately 27,000 clones, 79% recorded once. Sequenced material: CD4+ or CD8+ T cells sorted from blood, taken in a trial of the OX40 agonist ivuxolimab. These receptors were taken from an adult with an advanced solid tumor such as melanoma, head and neck, liver or kidney cancer.

J is TRBJ2-1 and V is TRBV6-5, with 10 bases lining up with TRBD2. Per the germline V gene, CDR1 is MNHEY and CDR2 is SVGAGI. This CDR3 spans 15 amino acids. With V trimmed by 5 bases and J by 3 bases, 4 bases remained unmatched. This CDR3 is CASSTRLAGYNEQFF. The CDR3 DNA follows: TGTGCCAGCAGTACCCGACTAGCGGGCTACAATGAGCAGTTCTTC.

Written as DNA, the CDR3 is TGTGCCAGCAGGGGGAGTTTTAACTATGGCTACACCTTC. Its translation: CASRGSFNYGYTF. The chain combines TRBV7-9 with TRBJ1-2; D uncertain. The CDR3 is 13 amino acids. CDR1 SEHNR and CDR2 FQNEAQ come from the germline V gene (reference sequence). Between the trimmed V and J ends, which lost 6 bases and 1 base, there was a span of 9 bases.

The chain uses TRBV28 and TRBJ2-5, with D maybe TRBD2 (5 bases). CDR1 is MDHEN and CDR2 is SYDVKM in the germline V gene. V was cut by 2 bases and J by 2 bases, with 18 bases left in between. The CDR3 length is 17 residues. The CDR3 region is CASSLHPPRTGQETQYF. The CDR3 nucleotides are TGTGCCAGCAGTTTACACCCGCCACGGACGGGACAAGAGACCCAGTACTTC. The full variable domain, its missing parts supplied by reference TRBV28 and TRBJ2-5, is DVKVTQSSRYLVKRTGEKVFLECVQDMDHENMFWYRQDPGLGLRLIYFSYDVKMKEKGDIPEGYSVSREKKERFSLILESASTNQTSMYLCASSLHPPRTGQETQYFGPGTRLLVL.

The chain uses TRBV6-5 and TRBJ2-2; 9 nucleotides line up with TRBD1. The V segment lost 5 bases and the J segment 0 bases; nucleotides outside the gene matches: 1. This CDR3 has 15 residues. The germline V gene has CDR1 MNHEY and CDR2 SVGAGI. The chain's CDR3 is CASSRQGANTGELFF. The CDR3 region has the DNA TGTGCCAGCAGTCGACAGGGGGCGAACACCGGGGAGCTGTTTTTT.

A single count supports this clone. The rearrangement links TRBV6-1 to TRBJ2-7, with D possibly being TRBD1 (5 bases). Germline-derived CDR1 and CDR2 are MNHNS and SASEGT. The ends were cut back, 2 bases at V and 0 bases at J, with 14 bases in the middle. The CDR3 consists of 16 residues. The CDR3 reads CASSELSDSFSYEQYF. CDR3 coding DNA: TGTGCCAGCAGTGAACTAAGCGACAGCTTCTCCTACGAGCAGTACTTC.

The chain is built from TRBV29-1 and TRBJ2-7; 7 bases match TRBD1. Germline V gene sequence: CDR1 SQVTM, CDR2 ANQGSEA. The CDR3 is made up of 17 amino acids. With 6 bases clipped from V and 1 base from J, the junction kept 18 bases outside the gene matches. In DNA, the CDR3 is TGCAGCGTCCAAGGGATTACAGGGGAATATTCATCCTACGAGCAGTACTTC. Encoded protein: CSVQGITGEYSSYEQYF.

The chain uses TRBV9 and TRBJ1-1; D is uncertain. Germline-derived CDR1 and CDR2 are SGDLS and YYNGEE. Trimming cost V 2 bases and J 9 bases, with 17 bases left between them. This CDR3 is 14 amino acids long. In nucleotides, the CDR3 is TGTGCCAGCAGCGTCTCCGGACGGAGCCGACAAGCTTTCTTT. Amino acid sequence: CASSVSGRSRQAFF.

The chain carries TRBV28 and TRBJ1-5; TRBD1 matches 7 bases. J was trimmed by 3 bases and V by 10 bases; bases with no gene match: 12. CDR3 length: 15 residues. The germline V gene encodes CDR1 MDHEN and CDR2 SYDVKM. CDR3 sequence reads: CATNGGGQYNQPQHF. For the CDR3, the DNA is TGTGCCACCAATGGGGGGGGACAGTACAATCAGCCCCAGCATTTT.

The chain couples TRBV6-1 to TRBJ2-7, with D perhaps TRBD1 (5 bases). Trimming left V 5 bases short and J 2 bases short, with 10 bases between. CDR3 length: 13 residues. Germline V gives CDR1 MNHNS, CDR2 SASEGT. The CDR3, as DNA: TGTGCCAGCAGTTCCTGGGGCGCCTACGAGCAGTACTTC. The encoded protein is CASSSWGAYEQYF.

This chain joins TRBV28 and TRBJ2-7; D might be TRBD2 (6 bases). Per the germline V gene, CDR1 is MDHEN and CDR2 is SYDVKM. The length of the CDR3 is 16 residues. Trimming shortened V by 7 bases and J by 2 bases, and 21 bases separated the two germline ends. CDR3 residues: CASNTPRGGDPYEQYF. CDR3 nucleotides: TGTGCCAGCAATACGCCGAGGGGCGGGGACCCCTACGAGCAGTACTTC.